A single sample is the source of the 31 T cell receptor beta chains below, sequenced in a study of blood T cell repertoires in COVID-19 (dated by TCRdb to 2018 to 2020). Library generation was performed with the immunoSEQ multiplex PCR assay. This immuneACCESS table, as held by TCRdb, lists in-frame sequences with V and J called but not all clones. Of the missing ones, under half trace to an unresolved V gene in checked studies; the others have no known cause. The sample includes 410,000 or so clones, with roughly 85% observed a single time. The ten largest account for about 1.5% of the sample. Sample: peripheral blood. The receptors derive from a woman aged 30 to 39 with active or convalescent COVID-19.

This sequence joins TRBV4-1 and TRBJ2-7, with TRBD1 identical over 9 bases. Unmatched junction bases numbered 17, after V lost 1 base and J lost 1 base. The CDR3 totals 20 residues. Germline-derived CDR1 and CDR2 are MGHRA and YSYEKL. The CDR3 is CASSQVVGQGLGSVSYEQYF. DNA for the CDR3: TGCGCCAGCAGCCAAGTGGTTGGACAGGGGTTGGGAAGTGTGTCCTACGAGCAGTACTTC.

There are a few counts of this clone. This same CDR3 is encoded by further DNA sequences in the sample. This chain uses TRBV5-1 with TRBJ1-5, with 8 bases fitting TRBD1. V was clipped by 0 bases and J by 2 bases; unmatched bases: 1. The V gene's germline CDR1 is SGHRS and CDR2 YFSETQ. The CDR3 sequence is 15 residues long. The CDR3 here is CASSLEGQGNQPQHF. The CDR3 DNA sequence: TGCGCCAGCAGCTTGGAGGGACAGGGCAATCAGCCCCAGCATTTT.

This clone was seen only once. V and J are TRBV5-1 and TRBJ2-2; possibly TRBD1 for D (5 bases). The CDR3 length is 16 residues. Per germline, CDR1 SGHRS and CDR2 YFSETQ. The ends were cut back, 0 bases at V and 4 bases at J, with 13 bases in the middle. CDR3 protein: CASSLAQGGTTGELFF. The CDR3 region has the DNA TGCGCCAGCAGCTTGGCGCAGGGTGGTACCACCGGGGAGCTGTTTTTT.

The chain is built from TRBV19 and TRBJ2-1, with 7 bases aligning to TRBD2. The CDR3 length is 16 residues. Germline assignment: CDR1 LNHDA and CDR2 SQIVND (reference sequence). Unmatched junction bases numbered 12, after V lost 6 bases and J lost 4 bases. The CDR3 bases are TGTGCCAGTAGCATGACCCGGGCTAGCGGATACAATGAGCAGTTCTTC. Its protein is CASSMTRASGYNEQFF. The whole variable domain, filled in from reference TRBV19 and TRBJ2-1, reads DGGITQSPKYLFRKEGQNVTLSCEQNLNHDAMYWYRQDPGQGLRLIYYSQIVNDFQKGDIAEGYSVSREKKESFPLTVTSAQKNPTAFYLCASSMTRASGYNEQFFGPGTRLTVL.

CDR3 residues: CASSLVGGQPTDTQYF. The CDR3 bases are TGCGCCAGCAGCTTGGTCGGGGGGCAACCCACAGATACGCAGTATTTT. This chain joins TRBV5-1 and TRBJ2-3; D perhaps matches TRBD2 (7 bases). Trimming removed 0 bases from V and 2 bases from J, with 13 bases in between. CDR1 and CDR2 from the germline V gene are SGHRS and YFSETQ. CDR3 length equals 16 residues.

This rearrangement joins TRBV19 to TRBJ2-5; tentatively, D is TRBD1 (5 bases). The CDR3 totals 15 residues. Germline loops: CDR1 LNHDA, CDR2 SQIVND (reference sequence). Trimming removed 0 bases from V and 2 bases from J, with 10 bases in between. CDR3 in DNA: TGTGCCAGTAGTATAGATGGGGCTACGCAAGAGACCCAGTACTTC. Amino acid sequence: CASSIDGATQETQYF. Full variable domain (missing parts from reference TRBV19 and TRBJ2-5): DGGITQSPKYLFRKEGQNVTLSCEQNLNHDAMYWYRQDPGQGLRLIYYSQIVNDFQKGDIAEGYSVSREKKESFPLTVTSAQKNPTAFYLCASSIDGATQETQYFGPGTRLLVL.

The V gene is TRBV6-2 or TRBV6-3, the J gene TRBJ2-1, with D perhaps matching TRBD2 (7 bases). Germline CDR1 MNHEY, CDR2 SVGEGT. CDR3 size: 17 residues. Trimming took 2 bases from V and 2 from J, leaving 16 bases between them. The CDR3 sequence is CASSYRGGVFTYNEQFF. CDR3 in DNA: TGTGCCAGCAGTTACCGCGGGGGCGTCTTTACCTACAATGAGCAGTTCTTC.

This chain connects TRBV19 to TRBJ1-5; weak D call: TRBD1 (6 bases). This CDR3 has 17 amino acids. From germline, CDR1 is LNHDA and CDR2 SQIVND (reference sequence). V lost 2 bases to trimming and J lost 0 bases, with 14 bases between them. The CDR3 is CASSIYGTLDSNQPQHF. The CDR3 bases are TGTGCCAGTAGTATATACGGGACACTGGATAGCAATCAGCCCCAGCATTTT.

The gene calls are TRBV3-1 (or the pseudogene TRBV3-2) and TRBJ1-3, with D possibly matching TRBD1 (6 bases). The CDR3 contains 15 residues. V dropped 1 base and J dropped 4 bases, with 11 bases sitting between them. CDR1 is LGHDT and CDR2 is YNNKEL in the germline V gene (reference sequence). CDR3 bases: TGTGCCAGCAGCCAAGGGTACAGGGCCGGAAACACCATATATTTT. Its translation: CASSQGYRAGNTIYF.

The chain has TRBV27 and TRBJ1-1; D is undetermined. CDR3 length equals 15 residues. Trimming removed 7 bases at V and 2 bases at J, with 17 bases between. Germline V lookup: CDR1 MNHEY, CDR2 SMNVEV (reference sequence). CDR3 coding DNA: TGTGCCAGCACCTCTGACACGCCCGAAAACACTGAAGCTTTCTTT. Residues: CASTSDTPENTEAFF.

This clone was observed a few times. The CDR3 region is CASSHRRGRANYGYTF. DNA of the CDR3: TGCGCCAGCAGCCATCGAAGGGGGCGGGCTAACTATGGCTACACCTTC. This rearrangement joins TRBV4-1 to TRBJ1-2, with TRBD1 matching over 7 bases. CDR3 length equals 16 residues. Looked up from germline, CDR1 is MGHRA and CDR2 is YSYEKL. Trimming cost V 3 bases and J 0 bases; bases outside gene matches: 7.

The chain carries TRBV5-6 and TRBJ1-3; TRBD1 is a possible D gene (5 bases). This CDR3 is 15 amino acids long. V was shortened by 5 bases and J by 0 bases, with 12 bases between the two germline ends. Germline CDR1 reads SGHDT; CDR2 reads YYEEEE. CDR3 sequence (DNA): TGTGCCAGCAGTTGGGGGGTTAGCTCTGGAAACACCATATATTTT. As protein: CASSWGVSSGNTIYF.

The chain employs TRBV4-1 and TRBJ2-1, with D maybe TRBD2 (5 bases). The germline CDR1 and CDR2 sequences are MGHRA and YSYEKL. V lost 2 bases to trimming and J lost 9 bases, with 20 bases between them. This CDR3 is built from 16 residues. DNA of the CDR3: TGCGCCAGCAGCCAAACCGGGATCTCCGGGTTCATTGAGCAGTTCTTC. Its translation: CASSQTGISGFIEQFF.

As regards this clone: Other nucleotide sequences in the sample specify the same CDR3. In DNA form, the CDR3 reads TGTGCCAGCAGTTATAGCGGGAGCTCCTACAATGAGCAGTTCTTC. The encoded protein is CASSYSGSSYNEQFF. This chain connects TRBV6-5 to TRBJ2-1; 9 bases fit TRBD2. Unmatched junction bases numbered 0, after V lost 3 bases and J lost 0 bases. CDR1 and CDR2 from the germline V gene are MNHEY and SVGAGI. This CDR3 is 15 amino acids long.

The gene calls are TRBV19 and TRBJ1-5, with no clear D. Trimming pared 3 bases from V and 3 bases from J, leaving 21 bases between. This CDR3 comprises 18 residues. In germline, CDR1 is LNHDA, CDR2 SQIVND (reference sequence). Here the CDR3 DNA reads TGTGCCAGTAGTATGGTGGGCCCCCCCGTTTCCGCCAATCAGCCCCAGCATTTT. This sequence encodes CASSMVGPPVSANQPQHF.

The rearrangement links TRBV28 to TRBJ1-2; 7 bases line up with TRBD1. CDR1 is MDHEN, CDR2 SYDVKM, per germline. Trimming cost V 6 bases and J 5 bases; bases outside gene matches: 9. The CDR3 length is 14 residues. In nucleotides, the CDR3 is TGTGCCAGCAGCCCAACCGGGACAGCATATGGCTACACCTTC. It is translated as CASSPTGTAYGYTF.

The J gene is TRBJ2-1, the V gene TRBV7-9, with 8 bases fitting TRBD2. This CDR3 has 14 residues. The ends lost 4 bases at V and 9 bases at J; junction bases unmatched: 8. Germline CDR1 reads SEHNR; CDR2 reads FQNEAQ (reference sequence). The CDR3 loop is CASSSGLDVGEQFF. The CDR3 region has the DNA TGTGCCAGCAGCTCGGGACTAGACGTCGGTGAGCAGTTCTTC.

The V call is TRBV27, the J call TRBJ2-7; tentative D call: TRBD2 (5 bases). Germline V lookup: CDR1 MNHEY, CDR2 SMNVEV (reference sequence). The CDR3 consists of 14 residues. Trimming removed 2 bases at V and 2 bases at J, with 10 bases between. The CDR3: CASSLGSGTYEQYF. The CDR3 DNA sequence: TGTGCCAGCAGTTTAGGCAGCGGAACCTACGAGCAGTACTTC.

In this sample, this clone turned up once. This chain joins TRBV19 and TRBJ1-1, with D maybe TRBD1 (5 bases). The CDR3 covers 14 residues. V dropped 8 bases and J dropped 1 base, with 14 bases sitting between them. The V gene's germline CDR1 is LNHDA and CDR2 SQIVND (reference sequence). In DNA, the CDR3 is TGTGCCAGTGGGGCCCCCGCCGAGAACACTGAAGCTTTCTTT. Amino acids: CASGAPAENTEAFF.

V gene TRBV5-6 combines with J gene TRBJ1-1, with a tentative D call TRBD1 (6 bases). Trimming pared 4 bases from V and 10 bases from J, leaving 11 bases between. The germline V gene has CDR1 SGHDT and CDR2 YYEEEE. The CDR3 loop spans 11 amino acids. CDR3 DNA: TGTGCCAGCAGCGCACAGGGTCCAGCTTTCTTT. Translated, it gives CASSAQGPAFF.

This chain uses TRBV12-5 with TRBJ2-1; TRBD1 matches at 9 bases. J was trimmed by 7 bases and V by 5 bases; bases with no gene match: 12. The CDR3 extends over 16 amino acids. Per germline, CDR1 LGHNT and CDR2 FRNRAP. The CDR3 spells CASGIPGQGFLNEQFF. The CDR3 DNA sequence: TGTGCTAGTGGTATACCGGGACAGGGTTTCTTAAATGAGCAGTTCTTC. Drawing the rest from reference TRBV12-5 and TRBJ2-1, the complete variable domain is DARVTQTPRHKVTEMGQEVTMRCQPILGHNTVFWYRQTMMQGLELLAYFRNRAPLDDSGMPKDRFSAEMPDATLATLKIQPSEPRDSAVYFCASGIPGQGFLNEQFFGPGTRLTVL.

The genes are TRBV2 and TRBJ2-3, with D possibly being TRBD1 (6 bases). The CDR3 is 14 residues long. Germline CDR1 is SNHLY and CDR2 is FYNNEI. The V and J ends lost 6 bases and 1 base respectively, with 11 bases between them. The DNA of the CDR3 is TGTGCCAGCAGCGTAGCAGGGGGCACAGATACGCAGTATTTT. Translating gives CASSVAGGTDTQYF.

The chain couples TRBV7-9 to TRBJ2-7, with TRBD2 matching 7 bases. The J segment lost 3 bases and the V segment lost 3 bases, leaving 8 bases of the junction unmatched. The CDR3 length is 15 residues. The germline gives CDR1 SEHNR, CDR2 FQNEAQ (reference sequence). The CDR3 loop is CASSLASGGSYEQYF. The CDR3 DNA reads TGTGCCAGCAGCTTGGCTAGCGGAGGAAGCTACGAGCAGTACTTC. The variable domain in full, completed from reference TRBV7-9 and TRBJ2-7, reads DTGVSQNPRHKITKRGQNVTFRCDPISEHNRLYWYRQTLGQGPEFLTYFQNEAQLEKSRLLSDRFSAERPKGSFSTLEIQRTEQGDSAMYLCASSLASGGSYEQYFGPGTRLTVT.

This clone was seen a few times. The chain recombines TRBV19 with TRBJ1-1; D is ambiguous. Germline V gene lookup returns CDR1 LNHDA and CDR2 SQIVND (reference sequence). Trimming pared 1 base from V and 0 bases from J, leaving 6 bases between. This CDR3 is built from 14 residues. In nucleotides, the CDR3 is TGTGCCAGTAGTATAGTATCGGTGAACACTGAAGCTTTCTTT. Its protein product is CASSIVSVNTEAFF.

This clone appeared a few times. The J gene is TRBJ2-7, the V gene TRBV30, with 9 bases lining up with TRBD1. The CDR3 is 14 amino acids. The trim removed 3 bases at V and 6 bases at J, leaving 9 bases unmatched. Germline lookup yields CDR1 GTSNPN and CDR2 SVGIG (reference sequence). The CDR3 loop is CAWSPGGTGSEQYF. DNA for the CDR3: TGTGCCTGGAGCCCCGGGGGGACAGGGTCCGAGCAGTACTTC.

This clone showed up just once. The CDR3 bases are TGTGCCAGCAGGGATAGCGGAGGATCCTACAATGAGCAGTTCTTC. This sequence encodes CASRDSGGSYNEQFF. The chain uses TRBV6-5 and TRBJ2-1; D possibly corresponds to TRBD2 (6 bases). The CDR3 extends over 15 amino acids. Trimming shortened V by 6 bases and J by 1 base, and 13 bases separated the two germline ends. The V gene's germline CDR1 is MNHEY and CDR2 SVGAGI.

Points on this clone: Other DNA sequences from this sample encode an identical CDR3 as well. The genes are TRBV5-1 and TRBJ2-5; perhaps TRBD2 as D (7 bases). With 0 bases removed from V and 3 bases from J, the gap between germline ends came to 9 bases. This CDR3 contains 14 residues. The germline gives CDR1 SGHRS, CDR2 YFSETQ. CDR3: CASSLVGGEETQYF. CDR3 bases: TGCGCCAGCAGCTTGGTAGGGGGGGAAGAGACCCAGTACTTC. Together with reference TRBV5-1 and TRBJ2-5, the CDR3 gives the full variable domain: KAGVTQTPRYLIKTRGQQVTLSCSPISGHRSVSWYQQTPGQGLQFLFEYFSETQRNKGNFPGRFSGRQFSNSRSEMNVSTLELGDSALYLCASSLVGGEETQYFGPGTRLLVL.

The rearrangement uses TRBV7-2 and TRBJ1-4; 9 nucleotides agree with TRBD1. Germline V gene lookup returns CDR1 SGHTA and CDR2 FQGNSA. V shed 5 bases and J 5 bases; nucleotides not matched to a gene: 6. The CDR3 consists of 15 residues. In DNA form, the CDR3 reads TGTGCCAGCAGCCTACCGGGACAGGGAAATGAAAAACTGTTTTTT. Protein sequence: CASSLPGQGNEKLFF.

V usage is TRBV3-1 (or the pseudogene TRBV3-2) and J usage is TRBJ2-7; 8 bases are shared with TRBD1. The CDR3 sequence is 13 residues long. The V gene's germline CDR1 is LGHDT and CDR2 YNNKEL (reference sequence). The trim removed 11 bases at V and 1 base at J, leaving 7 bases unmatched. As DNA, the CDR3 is TGTGCCTCGAGGACAGGGAAATCCTACGAGCAGTACTTC. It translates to CASRTGKSYEQYF.

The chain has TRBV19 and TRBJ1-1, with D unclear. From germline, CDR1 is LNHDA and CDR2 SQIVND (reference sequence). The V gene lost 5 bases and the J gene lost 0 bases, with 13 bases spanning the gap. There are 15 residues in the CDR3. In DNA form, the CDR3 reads TGTGCCAGTAGTTGGAGAGGAAACTTGAACACTGAAGCTTTCTTT. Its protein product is CASSWRGNLNTEAFF.

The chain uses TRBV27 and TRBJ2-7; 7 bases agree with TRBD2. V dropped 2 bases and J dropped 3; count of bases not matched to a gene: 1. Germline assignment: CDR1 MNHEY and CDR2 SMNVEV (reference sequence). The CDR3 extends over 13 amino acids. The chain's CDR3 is CASSLAGDYEQYF. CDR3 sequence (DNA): TGTGCCAGCAGTTTAGCGGGAGACTACGAGCAGTACTTC.